The clone carrying this TCR beta chain was counted a few times. Its antigen is not identified. The data were obtained in a study of cytomegalovirus exposure and HLA in healthy donors. The PCR contained 60 Vbeta and 13 Jbeta primers. Assay used: immunoSEQ multiplex PCR; TCRdb lists only in-frame clones, some missing. This sample has about 110,000 clones; over 9.5% occur once, and the top ten carry more than 15%. Study-wide results and caveats: Exclusion as indistinguishable affected some V segments, including TRBV6-2 and TRBV6-3.

Trimming took 1 base from V and 8 from J, leaving 14 bases between them. The CDR3 covers 15 residues. Germline V CDR1 and CDR2: KGHSH, LQKENI. This receptor was taken from a man aged 40-55 years in good health and CMV-seropositive. Sequenced: PBMCs. The rearrangement joins TRBV18 to TRBJ1-4; weak D call: TRBD1 (5 bases). The CDR3 spells CASSPRSGGDEKLFF. CDR3 nucleotides: TGTGCCAGCTCACCACGTAGTGGAGGGGACGAAAAACTGTTTTTT.